Sequencing of this TCR beta chain was carried out in a study of T cell repertoires in cytomegalovirus infection. Germline V gene lookup returns CDR1 SQVTM and CDR2 ANQGSEA. V gave up 4 bases and J gave up 0 bases; unmatched junction bases: 4. This CDR3 has 14 amino acids. One entry per CDR3 protein results from TCRdb running MiXCR on the reads. The sample carries 170,000 or so distinct CDR3 sequences, 13% to 15% recorded once. This TCR was sampled from a human donor in good health (CMV status not recorded). Some clones in this sample may be carry-over from other donors' samples. This chain connects TRBV29-1 to TRBJ2-7; 9 bases agree with TRBD2. Sequencing used PBMCs. CDR3 loop: CSVAGLAGSYEQYF. DNA for the CDR3: TGCAGCGTTGCGGGACTAGCAGGCTCCTACGAGCAGTACTTC.